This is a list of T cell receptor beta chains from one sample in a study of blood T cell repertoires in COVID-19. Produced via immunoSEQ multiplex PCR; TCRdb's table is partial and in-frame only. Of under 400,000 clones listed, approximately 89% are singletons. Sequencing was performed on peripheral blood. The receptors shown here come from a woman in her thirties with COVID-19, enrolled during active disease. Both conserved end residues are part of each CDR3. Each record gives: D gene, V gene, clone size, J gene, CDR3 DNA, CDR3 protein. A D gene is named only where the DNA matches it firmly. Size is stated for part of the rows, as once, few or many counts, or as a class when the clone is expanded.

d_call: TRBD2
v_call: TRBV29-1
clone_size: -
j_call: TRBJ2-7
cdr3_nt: TGCAGCGTTGAGGCTAGCGGGGCCTACGAGCAGTACTTC
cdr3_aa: CSVEASGAYEQYF

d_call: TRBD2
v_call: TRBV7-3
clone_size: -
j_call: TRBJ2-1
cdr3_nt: TGTGCCAGCAGCTTAACCGGGACTAGCGGGAGCTTGGCCTACAATGAGCAGTTCTTC
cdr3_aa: CASSLTGTSGSLAYNEQFF

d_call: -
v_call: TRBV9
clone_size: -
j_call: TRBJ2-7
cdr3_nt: TGTGCCAGCAGCGCCCGAGGGCTAGCCTACGAGCAGTACTTC
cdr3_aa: CASSARGLAYEQYF

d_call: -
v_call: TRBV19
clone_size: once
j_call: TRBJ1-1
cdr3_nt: TGTGCCAGTACCTCCGGTCGGGGCACTGAAGCTTTCTTT
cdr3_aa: CASTSGRGTEAFF

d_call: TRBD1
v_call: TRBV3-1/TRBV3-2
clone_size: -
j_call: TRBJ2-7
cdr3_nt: TGTGCCAGCAGCCAAGATTGGGACAGGTCCTACGAGCAGTACTTC
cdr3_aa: CASSQDWDRSYEQYF

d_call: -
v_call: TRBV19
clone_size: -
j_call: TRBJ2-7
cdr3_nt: TGTGCCAGTAGTGCCCGGGGTCCCTACGAGCAGTACTTC
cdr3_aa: CASSARGPYEQYF

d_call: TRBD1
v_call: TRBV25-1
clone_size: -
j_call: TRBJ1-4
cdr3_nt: TGTGCCAGCAGTGATTGGGACAGGGGGCGTGAAAAACTGTTTTTT
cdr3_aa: CASSDWDRGREKLFF

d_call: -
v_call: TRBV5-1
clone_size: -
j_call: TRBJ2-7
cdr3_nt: TGCGCCAGCCGGACGGAGGCTGGGTCCTACGAGCAGTACTTC
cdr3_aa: CASRTEAGSYEQYF

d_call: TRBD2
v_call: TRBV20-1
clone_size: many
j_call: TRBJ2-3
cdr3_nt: TGCAGTGCTAGTTCACTAGCGGGAGGGCTGAAGCAGTATTTT
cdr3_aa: CSASSLAGGLKQYF

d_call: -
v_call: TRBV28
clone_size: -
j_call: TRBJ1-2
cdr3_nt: TGTGCCAGCAGACCCGGGGGGGCCTGGGGCTACACCTTC
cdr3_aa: CASRPGGAWGYTF

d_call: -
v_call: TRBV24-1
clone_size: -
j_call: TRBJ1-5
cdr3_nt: TGTGCCACCAGTGGGCCGGGAGGGGTTGCGACCCAGCATTTT
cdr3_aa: CATSGPGGVATQHF

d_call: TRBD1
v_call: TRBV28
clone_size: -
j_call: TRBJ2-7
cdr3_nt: TGTGCCAGCGCCAACAGGGGGCTGGGCGAGCAGTACTTC
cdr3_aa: CASANRGLGEQYF

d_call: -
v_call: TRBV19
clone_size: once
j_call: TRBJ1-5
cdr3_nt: TGTGCCAGTAGTCCACAGAGCAGCAATCAGCCCCAGCATTTT
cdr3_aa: CASSPQSSNQPQHF

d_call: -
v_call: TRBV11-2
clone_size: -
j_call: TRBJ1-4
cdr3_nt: TGTGCCAGCAGCACCCGGGCGGGGCAAAAACTGTTTTTT
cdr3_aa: CASSTRAGQKLFF

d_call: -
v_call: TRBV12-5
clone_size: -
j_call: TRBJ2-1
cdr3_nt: TGTGCTAGTGGTTTGTTAGTGGGAGCTATCTTGAATGAGCAGTTCTTC
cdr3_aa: CASGLLVGAILNEQFF

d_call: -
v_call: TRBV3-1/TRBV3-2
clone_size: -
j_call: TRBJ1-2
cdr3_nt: TGTGCCAGCAGCCAAGAACAGAACTATGGCTACACCTTC
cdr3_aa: CASSQEQNYGYTF

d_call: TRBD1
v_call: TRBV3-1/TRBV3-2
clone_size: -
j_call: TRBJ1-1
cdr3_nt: TGTGCCAGCAGCCCCGACAGGGTAGAGTGGGGGGACACTGAAGCTTTCTTT
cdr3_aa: CASSPDRVEWGDTEAFF

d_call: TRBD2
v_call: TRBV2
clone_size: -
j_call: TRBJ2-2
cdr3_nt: TGTGCCAGCAGTGGTATTGGACTAGCGGGATATGGGCACACCGAGGGGGAGCTGTTTTTT
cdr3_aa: CASSGIGLAGYGHTEGELFF

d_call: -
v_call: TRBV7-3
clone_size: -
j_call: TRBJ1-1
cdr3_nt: TGTGCCAGCAGCTTAACGGTCCTTGGGGAGGCTGAAGCTTTCTTT
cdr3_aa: CASSLTVLGEAEAFF

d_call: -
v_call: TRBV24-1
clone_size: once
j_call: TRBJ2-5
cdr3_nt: TGTGCCACCAGTGATTCGGGTCGGGAGACCCAGTACTTC
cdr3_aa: CATSDSGRETQYF

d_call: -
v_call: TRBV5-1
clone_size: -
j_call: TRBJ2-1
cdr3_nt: TGCGCCAGCAGCGACCCTTCCGGACAGTATGAGCAGTTCTTC
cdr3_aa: CASSDPSGQYEQFF

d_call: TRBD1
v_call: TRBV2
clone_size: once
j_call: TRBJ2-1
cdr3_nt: TGTGCCAGCAGGACAGGGAGAGGGTCCTACAATGAGCAGTTCTTC
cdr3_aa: CASRTGRGSYNEQFF

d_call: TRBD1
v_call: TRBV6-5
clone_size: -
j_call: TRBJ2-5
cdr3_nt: TGTGCCAGCACAACACAGGGGGCCCAGTACTTC
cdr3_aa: CASTTQGAQYF

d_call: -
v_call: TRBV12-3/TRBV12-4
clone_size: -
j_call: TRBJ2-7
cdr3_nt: TGTGCCAGCAGTTTAGTCCTAGACGAGCAGTACTTC
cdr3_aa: CASSLVLDEQYF

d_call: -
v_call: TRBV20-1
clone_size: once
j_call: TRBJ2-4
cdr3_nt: TGCAGTGCTAAAGGGGATTACATTCAGTACTTC
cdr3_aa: CSAKGDYIQYF

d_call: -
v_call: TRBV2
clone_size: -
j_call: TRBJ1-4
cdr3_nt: TGTGCCAGCACGTGGAACAGGGTTGATGTTGGCTCGGAAAAACTGTTTTTT
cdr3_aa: CASTWNRVDVGSEKLFF

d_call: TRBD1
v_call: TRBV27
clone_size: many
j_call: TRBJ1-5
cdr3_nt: TGTGCCAGCAGTTTATCGGGACAGGGGGCCCAGCCCCAGCATTTT
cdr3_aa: CASSLSGQGAQPQHF

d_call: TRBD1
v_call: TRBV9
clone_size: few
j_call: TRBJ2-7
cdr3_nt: TGTGCCAGCAGCGACGGGACAGGGGACTACGAGCAGTACTTC
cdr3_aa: CASSDGTGDYEQYF

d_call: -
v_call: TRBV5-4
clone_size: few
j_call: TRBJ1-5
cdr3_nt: TGTGCCAGCAGCTTGCCCGATCAGCCCCAGCATTTT
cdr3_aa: CASSLPDQPQHF

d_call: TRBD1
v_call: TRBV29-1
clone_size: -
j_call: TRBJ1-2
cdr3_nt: TGCAGCGTTCCTCGACAGGGCGGCGGCTACACCTTC
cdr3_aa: CSVPRQGGGYTF

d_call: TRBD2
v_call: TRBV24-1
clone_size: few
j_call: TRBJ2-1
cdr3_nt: TGTGCCACCAGTGAAAAACTAGCGGGAGTAATCTTAAGGGATGAGCAGTTCTTC
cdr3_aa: CATSEKLAGVILRDEQFF

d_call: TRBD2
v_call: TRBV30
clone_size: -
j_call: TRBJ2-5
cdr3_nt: TGTGCCTGGAGTGGACGGGGAGGGGAGACCCAGTACTTC
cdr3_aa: CAWSGRGGETQYF

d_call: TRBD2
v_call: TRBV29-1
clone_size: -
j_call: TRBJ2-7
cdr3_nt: TGCAGCGTCAAACAAGCTAGCGGGAGTTACGAGCAGTACTTC
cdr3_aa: CSVKQASGSYEQYF

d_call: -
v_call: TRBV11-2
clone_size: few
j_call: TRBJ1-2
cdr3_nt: TGTGCCAGCAGCCCCGATAAGCTCTATGGCTACACCTTC
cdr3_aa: CASSPDKLYGYTF

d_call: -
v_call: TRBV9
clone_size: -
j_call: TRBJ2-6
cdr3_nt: TGTGCCAGCAGCGTAGAACTGGGGACACCCTACTCTGGGGCCAACGTCCTGACTTTC
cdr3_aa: CASSVELGTPYSGANVLTF

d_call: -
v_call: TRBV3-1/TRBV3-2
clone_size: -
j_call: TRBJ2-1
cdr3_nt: TGTGCCAGCAGTCCCCGACTAGTGACCTACAATGAGCAGTTCTTC
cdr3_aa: CASSPRLVTYNEQFF

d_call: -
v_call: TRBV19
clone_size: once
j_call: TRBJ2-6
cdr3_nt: TGTGCCAGTAGAAAACAGAGCTCTGGGGCCAACGTCCTGACTTTC
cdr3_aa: CASRKQSSGANVLTF

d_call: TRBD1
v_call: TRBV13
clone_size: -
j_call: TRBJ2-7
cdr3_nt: TGTGCCAGCAGCGAAGGACAGGTCTACGAGCAGTACTTC
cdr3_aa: CASSEGQVYEQYF

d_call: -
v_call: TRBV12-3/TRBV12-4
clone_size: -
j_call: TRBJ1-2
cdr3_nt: TGTGCCAGCAGTTTTATTCGAGCCCCGGTCACCTTC
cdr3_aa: CASSFIRAPVTF

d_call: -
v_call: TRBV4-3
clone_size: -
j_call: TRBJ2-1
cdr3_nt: TGCGCCAGCAGCCAAGATCTTTCGGGTAACAATGAGCAGTTCTTC
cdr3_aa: CASSQDLSGNNEQFF

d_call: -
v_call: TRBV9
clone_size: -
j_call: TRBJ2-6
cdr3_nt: TGTGCCAGCAGCGCGGGGGGCAGTTTCTCTGGGGCCAACGTCCTGACTTTC
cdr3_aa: CASSAGGSFSGANVLTF

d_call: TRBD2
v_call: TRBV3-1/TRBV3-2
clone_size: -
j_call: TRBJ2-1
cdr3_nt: TGTGCCAGCAGCCAAGAGGGTAGCGGGAAATCTATCAATGAGCAGTTCTTC
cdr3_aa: CASSQEGSGKSINEQFF

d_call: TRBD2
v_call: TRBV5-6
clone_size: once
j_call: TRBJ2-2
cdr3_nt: TGTGCCAGCAGCTTGGGACTAGCGGCCACCGGGGAGCTGTTTTTT
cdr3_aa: CASSLGLAATGELFF